In this sample, the clone carrying this TCR beta chain turned up many times. The antigen remains undetermined. V lost 0 bases and J 6 bases, leaving 6 bases between the germline ends. CDR1 is SGHTA and CDR2 is FQGNSA in the germline V gene. The CDR3 sequence is 13 residues long. TCRdb passed the 5' RACE reads through MiXCR, listing each CDR3 protein once. The sample carries some 200,000 distinct CDR3 sequences, around 6.8% recorded once. The source of the sample is a study of identical twins. Broader study findings: Partly confounded zero-insertion analyses could result from invariant MAIT and iNKT cells.

This sample also appeared in a second study, on yellow fever vaccine responses in identical twins.

The chain recombines TRBV7-2 with TRBJ1-5; D unresolved. This receptor was identified in a young woman in good health. Sequencing used memory (CD45RO+) T cells sorted from blood. The CDR3 spells CASSLALGQPQHF. The CDR3 nucleotides read TGTGCCAGCAGCTTAGCGCTGGGTCAGCCCCAGCATTTT.